The source of this T cell receptor beta chain is a study of Ad26.COV2.S vaccination and SARS-CoV-2 variants. Generated by immunoSEQ multiplex PCR, the TCRdb table keeps only in-frame clones and is missing some. Among 350,000 to 400,000 clones listed, less than 90% were seen once. The sample's treatment: around 19 received Ad26.COV2.S at low or high dose, single or two shots; about 5 received placebo; per-sample allocation not given. Day 63 following the first vaccine or placebo injection was when the samples were taken. Adults aged 18-55 years in Boston included the donor. The V and J ends lost 0 bases and 3 bases, in that order; junction bases with no gene match: 3. This CDR3 has 17 amino acids. Germline lookup yields CDR1 KGHDR and CDR2 SFDVKD.

This sample comprised peripheral blood, obtained in a trial of Ad26.COV2.S vaccine versus placebo. This chain uses TRBV24-1 with TRBJ2-2, with 10 bases identical to TRBD1. This receptor was identified in a person aged 18-60 years who received the Ad26.COV2.S COVID-19 vaccine or a placebo. In DNA, the CDR3 is TGTGCCACCAGTGATTTGGGGACAGGGGATTACACCGGGGAGCTGTTTTTT. It codes for CATSDLGTGDYTGELFF.